The clone carrying this T cell receptor (beta chain) has a count of ten or more. These data come from a study of prognosis after radiotherapy for stage I lung cancer. By two-round multiplex PCR, the TCR beta CDR3 was amplified from genomic DNA. Used in first-round PCR were primers specific to each TRBV and TRBJ gene. Using its own MiXCR run on the multiplex PCR reads, TCRdb lists one record per CDR3 protein. The repertoire consists of about 59,000 distinct CDR3 sequences, with around 27% occurring once and the leading ten covering 7.5%. This TCR was recovered from a donor over 45 with non-small cell lung cancer. The source material was PBMCs, sampled before or after stereotactic body radiation therapy (not recorded which).

CDR3 loop: CASSLDQGAWNGYTF. The DNA for the CDR3 is TGTGCCAGCAGCTTGGATCAGGGGGCGTGGAATGGCTACACCTTC. The chain links TRBV5-5 to TRBJ1-2, with 8 bases fitting TRBD1. CDR1 and CDR2 from the germline V gene are SGHKS and YYEKEE (reference sequence). The length of the CDR3 is 15 residues. J gave up 6 bases and V 0 bases, and 7 bases lay outside the gene matches.